Each of the 18 T cell receptor beta chains below was sequenced from the same sample in a study of shared clonotypes between healthy human individuals. Some clones are missing from TCRdb's copy, which holds only in-frame ones; the method was immunoSEQ multiplex PCR. The sample includes over 2 million clones, roughly 94% of them seen just once. Naive-designated CD8 cells lacked CD45RO, were positively enriched for CCR7, and omitted terminally differentiated effector memory CD45RA+ cells. Source material: naive CD8+ T cells sorted from blood. These receptors were obtained from a man between 18 and 29 years old in good health.

Concerning this clone: This sample also contains other DNA sequences that code for the same CDR3. The chain joins TRBV9 to TRBJ2-1; no clear D. Trimming shortened V by 0 bases and J by 0 bases, and 4 bases separated the two germline ends. Germline CDR1 and CDR2: SGDLS and YYNGEE. The CDR3 consists of 14 residues. This chain's CDR3 is CASSVEGSYNEQFF. The CDR3 nucleotides read TGTGCCAGCAGCGTAGAAGGCTCCTACAATGAGCAGTTCTTC.

The chain is built from TRBV2 and TRBJ1-5; 7 bases align to TRBD1. CDR1 and CDR2 from the germline V gene are SNHLY and FYNNEI. This CDR3 is 13 amino acids long. Unmatched junction bases numbered 6, after V lost 6 bases and J lost 7 bases. The CDR3 nucleotides are TGTGCCAGCAGCAGAACAGGGGTCCAGCCCCAGCATTTT. Translating it yields CASSRTGVQPQHF.

To note about this clone: The identical CDR3 is also encoded by other nucleotide sequences in the sample. This rearrangement joins TRBV27 to TRBJ2-7, with 11 bases lining up with TRBD2. This CDR3 contains 14 residues. V lost 3 bases and J lost 2; bases outside the gene matches: 0. Germline loops: CDR1 MNHEY, CDR2 SMNVEV (reference sequence). The CDR3 region has the DNA TGTGCCAGCAGTTTTAGCGGGAGGGCCTACGAGCAGTACTTC. Amino acid sequence: CASSFSGRAYEQYF.

This chain connects TRBV5-1 to TRBJ2-5; possible D gene TRBD2, 5 bases. V lost 2 bases and J lost 5, with 10 bases in between. This CDR3 is built from 13 residues. Germline V lookup: CDR1 SGHRS, CDR2 YFSETQ. CDR3 nucleotides: TGCGCCAGCAGCTTAGGGAGTTGGGAGACCCAGTACTTC. Amino acids: CASSLGSWETQYF.

This sequence joins TRBV28 and TRBJ2-3, with 8 bases that match TRBD1. The length of the CDR3 is 15 residues. Germline CDR1 MDHEN, CDR2 SYDVKM. V trimming: 3 bases; J trimming: 3 bases; junction bases outside the gene matches: 5. Here the CDR3 DNA reads TGTGCCAGCAGTTTGGTTGGACAGGGTACAGATACGCAGTATTTT. It specifies CASSLVGQGTDTQYF. Full variable domain (missing parts from reference TRBV28 and TRBJ2-3): DVKVTQSSRYLVKRTGEKVFLECVQDMDHENMFWYRQDPGLGLRLIYFSYDVKMKEKGDIPEGYSVSREKKERFSLILESASTNQTSMYLCASSLVGQGTDTQYFGPGTRLTVL.

The chain is built from TRBV1 and TRBJ2-1; the DNA was not compared with TRBD2, the D call given in the table. TRBV1 is termed a pseudogene. This CDR3 has 15 residues. The CDR3 bases are TGCACCAGCAGCCAGACTAGCGGGTCCTACAATGAGCAGTTCTTC. Translated, it gives CTSSQTSGSYNEQFF.

CDR3 sequence reads: CASSLVLAAPSPDTQYF. As DNA, the CDR3 is TGTGCCAGCAGCTTAGTTCTAGCGGCCCCCAGCCCAGATACGCAGTATTTT. This chain joins TRBV7-2 and TRBJ2-3; 7 bases agree with TRBD2. The CDR3 covers 17 residues. Trimming at V came to 1 base and at J to 4 bases, leaving 11 bases not matched to a gene. The germline CDR1 and CDR2 sequences are SGHTA and FQGNSA.

This clone appeared once. The chain couples TRBV29-1 to TRBJ1-5, with a tentative D call TRBD1 (5 bases). Trimming pared 4 bases from V and 7 bases from J, leaving 20 bases between. CDR3 length: 15 residues. CDR1 is SQVTM, CDR2 ANQGSEA, per germline. Written as DNA, the CDR3 is TGCAGCGTTGCATCGACGGACGAGCAGGGCCAGCCCCAGCATTTT. Translated, it gives CSVASTDEQGQPQHF.

The genes are TRBV6-6 and TRBJ1-1; no clear D gene. The V end lost 0 bases, the J end lost 5 bases, and 16 bases lay between the germline ends. CDR1 is MNHNY and CDR2 is SVGAGI in the germline V gene (reference sequence). The CDR3 consists of 16 residues. The CDR3 sequence is CASSYSILGSGTEAFF. CDR3 bases: TGTGCCAGCAGTTACTCGATTTTGGGGAGCGGAACTGAAGCTTTCTTT.

V and J are TRBV10-2 and TRBJ2-5; D gene unclear. The CDR3 spans 14 residues. Germline V gene data show CDR1 as WSHSY and CDR2 as SAAADI. V was cut by 4 bases and J by 2 bases, with 11 bases left in between. The CDR3 DNA follows: TGCGCCAGCAGTGGGCTGAGGACGCAAGAGACCCAGTACTTC. Translation: CASSGLRTQETQYF.

J is TRBJ2-7 and V is TRBV29-1; D is unresolved. Trimming stripped 2 bases from V and 0 bases from J, with 14 bases between. Germline assignment: CDR1 SQVTM and CDR2 ANQGSEA. This CDR3 has 15 amino acids. The CDR3 DNA reads TGCAGCGTTGAATATAGGTTGGCGAGCTCCTACGAGCAGTACTTC. Amino acids: CSVEYRLASSYEQYF.

This clone was counted a single time. V gene TRBV4-1 combines with J gene TRBJ2-5; 7 nucleotides match TRBD1. CDR1 MGHRA and CDR2 YSYEKL come from the germline V gene. V shed 3 bases, J shed 1 base, and the junction held 5 bases outside the gene matches. This CDR3 spans 15 amino acids. The CDR3 region has the DNA TGCGCCAGCAGCCACCGGACAGGAGGCCAAGAGACCCAGTACTTC. Amino acids: CASSHRTGGQETQYF.

The gene calls are TRBV4-1 and TRBJ2-1; no clear D gene. CDR1 and CDR2 (germline): MGHRA, YSYEKL. This CDR3 spans 16 amino acids. V gave up 1 base and J gave up 1 base, with 11 bases separating them. As DNA, the CDR3 is TGCGCCAGCAGCCAAGGGATAGTTGTTTCCTACAATGAGCAGTTCTTC. Amino acids: CASSQGIVVSYNEQFF.

The chain joins TRBV11-2 to TRBJ2-7; TRBD1 is a possible D gene (6 bases). Germline V lookup: CDR1 SGHAT, CDR2 FQNNGV. The CDR3 runs 15 residues. Trimming removed 5 bases at V and 1 base at J, with 15 bases between. For the CDR3, the DNA is TGTGCCAGCAGCACTGTGACCGGGACATCCTACGAGCAGTACTTC. Translating gives CASSTVTGTSYEQYF.

CDR3 DNA sequence: TGTGCCAGCACTTCTAACACAGATACGCAGTATTTT. This encodes CASTSNTDTQYF. The rearrangement links TRBV5-8 to TRBJ2-3; D is unresolved. Germline assignment: CDR1 SGHTS and CDR2 YDEGEE. The CDR3 is made up of 12 amino acids. The V end was cut by 6 bases, the J end by 2 bases, with 7 bases between. Full variable domain (rest looked up from reference TRBV5-8 and TRBJ2-3): EAGVTQSPTHLIKTRGQQATLRCSPISGHTSVYWYQQALGLGLQFLLWYDEGEERNRGNFPPRFSGRQFPNYSSELNVNALELEDSALYLCASTSNTDTQYFGPGTRLTVL.

V gene TRBV7-9 combines with J gene TRBJ2-7, with unresolved D. V was trimmed by 5 bases and J by 2 bases, leaving 13 bases between them. CDR1 is SEHNR and CDR2 is FQNEAQ in the germline V gene (reference sequence). The CDR3 consists of 14 residues. Written as DNA, the CDR3 is TGTGCCAGCAGCCCTCCCTCTGGGCCCTACGAGCAGTACTTC. Its translation: CASSPPSGPYEQYF.

V gene TRBV11-2 combines with J gene TRBJ2-7; D is unresolved. Trimming shortened V by 1 base and J by 2 bases, and 12 bases separated the two germline ends. The germline V gene encodes CDR1 SGHAT and CDR2 FQNNGV. The CDR3 spans 15 residues. DNA of the CDR3: TGTGCCAGCAGCTTAGTTCCTTCGAGTACCTACGAGCAGTACTTC. This encodes CASSLVPSSTYEQYF.

The chain carries TRBV30 and TRBJ1-4, with 7 bases aligning to TRBD1. Losses at the gene ends were 0 bases for V and 8 bases for J; bases not matched to a gene: 6. Germline values: CDR1 GTSNPN, CDR2 SVGIG (reference sequence). The CDR3 covers 14 residues. The CDR3 loop is CAWSVGGGGEKLFF. In DNA form, the CDR3 reads TGTGCCTGGAGTGTGGGAGGGGGCGGAGAAAAACTGTTTTTT.